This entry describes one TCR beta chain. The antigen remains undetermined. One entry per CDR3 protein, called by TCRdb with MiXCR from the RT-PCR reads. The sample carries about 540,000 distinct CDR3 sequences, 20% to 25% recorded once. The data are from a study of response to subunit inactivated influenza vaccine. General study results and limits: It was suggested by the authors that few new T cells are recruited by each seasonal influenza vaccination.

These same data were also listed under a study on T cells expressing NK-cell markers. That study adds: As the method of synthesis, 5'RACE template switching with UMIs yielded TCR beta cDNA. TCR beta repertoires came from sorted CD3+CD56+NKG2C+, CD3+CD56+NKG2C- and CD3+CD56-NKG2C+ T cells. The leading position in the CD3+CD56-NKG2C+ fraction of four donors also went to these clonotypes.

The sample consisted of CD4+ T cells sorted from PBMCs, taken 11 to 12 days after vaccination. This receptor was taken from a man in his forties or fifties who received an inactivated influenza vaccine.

CDR3 sequence: CASSQGPDETNYGYTF. CDR3 nucleotide sequence: TGTGCCAGCAGCCAGGGTCCTGACGAGACTAACTATGGCTACACCTTC. The chain carries TRBV4-2 and TRBJ1-2; unclear D gene. Trimming left V 3 bases short and J 0 bases short, with 14 bases between. CDR1 LGHNA and CDR2 YNFKEQ come from the germline V gene. CDR3 length: 16 residues.